This T cell receptor beta chain stems from a study of technical replicates of blood from a handful of donors (dated by TCRdb to about 2017). The library was built by means of the immunoSEQ multiplex PCR assay. TCRdb carries this immuneACCESS record with in-frame sequences only. Its versions omit some clonotypes, under half of them owing to an unresolved V gene in the studies checked, with the rest unexplained. This sample holds about 86,000 clones; under 96% were observed only once. The ten largest clones capture 0.37% of the sample. Clipping removes 4 bases from V and 5 bases from J, with 12 as the unmatched junction base count. Looking up the germline V gene (reference sequence) yields CDR1 MNHEY and CDR2 SMNVEV. Including cysteine and phenylalanine, the CDR3 has 16 amino acids. The kept DNA is CDR3 alone, 48 bases in frame from the first base. This clone was observed once. Its recognized antigen is unknown. Base qualities are missing; no much larger clone stands one base away.

Material: T cells isolated from PBMCs. This receptor was obtained from a human donor in good health. Here the chain combines TRBV27 and TRBJ2-7, with 9 junctional bases fitting TRBD1. The CDR3 region reads CASSYLGQGVRNEQYF. The bases are TGTGCCAGCAGTTATCTGGGACAGGGTGTAAGGAACGAGCAGTACTTC.